This passage covers 30 T cell receptor beta chains from one sample sequenced in a study of response to subunit inactivated influenza vaccine. One entry per CDR3 protein, called by TCRdb with MiXCR from the RT-PCR reads. The sample lists roughly 540,000 distinct CDR3 sequences; 20% to 25% were seen once. These data were likewise used in another study, on T cells expressing NK-cell markers. That report notes: What made the TCR beta cDNA was 5'RACE template switching with UMIs.

The material was CD4+ T cells sorted from PBMCs, obtained approximately 13 days after vaccination. The receptors here all came from a man between 50 and 59 years old who received an inactivated influenza vaccine.

The rearrangement joins TRBV15 to TRBJ2-7; a possible D gene is TRBD1 (6 bases). V dropped 0 bases and J dropped 7 bases, with 13 bases sitting between them. The germline V gene encodes CDR1 LNHNV and CDR2 YYDKDF (reference sequence). The CDR3 extends over 14 amino acids. CDR3 coding DNA: TGTGCCACCAGCAGAGAGAGCAGGGGACGGGAGCAGTACTTC. This translates into CATSRESRGREQYF. Complete variable domain (other parts from reference TRBV15 and TRBJ2-7): DAMVIQNPRYQVTQFGKPVTLSCSQTLNHNVMYWYQQKSSQAPKLLFHYYDKDFNNEADTPDNFQSRRPNTSFCFLDIRSPGLGDTAMYLCATSRESRGREQYFGPGTRLTVT.

The chain employs TRBV7-2 and TRBJ2-2; a weak D match, TRBD2 (6 bases). The germline V and J ends were trimmed by 0 bases and 0 bases, with 8 bases remaining between them. CDR1 and CDR2 from the germline V gene are SGHTA and FQGNSA. This CDR3 region has 16 residues. The CDR3 loop reads CASSLAEGSNTGELFF. CDR3 coding DNA: TGTGCCAGCAGCTTAGCGGAGGGTTCGAACACCGGGGAGCTGTTTTTT.

This sequence joins TRBV19 and TRBJ2-2, with TRBD1 as a possible D gene (5 bases). V was pared by 7 bases and J by 3 bases, with 21 bases between. Germline V gene sequence: CDR1 LNHDA, CDR2 SQIVND (reference sequence). The CDR3 contains 17 residues. The CDR3 sequence: CASKGKVGARYTGELFF. Here the CDR3 DNA reads TGTGCCAGTAAAGGGAAGGTAGGGGCACGGTACACCGGGGAGCTGTTTTTT.

This CDR3 is CASTREAADTQYF. CDR3 DNA sequence: TGTGCCAGCACGAGAGAGGCGGCCGATACGCAGTATTTT. The chain employs TRBV2 and TRBJ2-3; no reliable D call. CDR3 size: 13 residues. V dropped 7 bases and J dropped 6 bases, with 14 bases sitting between them. Germline CDR1 reads SNHLY; CDR2 reads FYNNEI.

V usage is TRBV6-2 or TRBV6-3 and J usage is TRBJ2-7; D uncertain. Per germline, CDR1 MNHEY and CDR2 SVGEGT. This CDR3 has 12 amino acids. V dropped 6 bases and J dropped 2 bases, with 8 bases sitting between them. Here the CDR3 reads CASSNVPYEQYF. CDR3 nucleotides: TGTGCCAGCAGCAACGTCCCCTACGAGCAGTACTTC.

The chain joins TRBV11-3 to TRBJ2-3; 7 bases are shared with TRBD2. The CDR3 covers 15 residues. The junction had 8 bases not matched to a gene; V was cut back by 2 bases and J by 6 bases. CDR1 is SGHNT and CDR2 is YENEEA in the germline V gene. The CDR3 coding sequence is TGTGCCAGCAGCTTATTTGGCGGGAGATTCGATACGCAGTATTTT. Amino acid sequence: CASSLFGGRFDTQYF.

This clonotype was seen a few times. The CDR3 sequence: CSAQSWSSYNEQFF. For the CDR3, the DNA is TGCAGTGCCCAGAGTTGGAGCTCCTACAATGAGCAGTTCTTC. The rearrangement links TRBV20-1 to TRBJ2-1; D remains unclear. The CDR3 consists of 14 residues. V was shortened by 6 bases and J by 0 bases, with 12 bases between the two germline ends. The germline V gene encodes CDR1 DFQATT and CDR2 SNEGSKA (reference sequence).

The table lists this clonotype with a few counts. This sequence joins TRBV7-7 and TRBJ2-6; weak D call: TRBD1 (6 bases). Trimming cost V 6 bases and J 0 bases, with 30 bases left between them. In germline, CDR1 is SSHAT, CDR2 FNYEAQ (reference sequence). The CDR3 is 22 residues long. The CDR3 sequence: CASSPRPIPGVTLGSGANVLTF. The DNA of the CDR3 is TGTGCCAGCAGTCCTCGACCCATTCCAGGGGTCACCCTAGGCTCTGGGGCCAACGTCCTGACTTTC.

This clonotype came up a few times. The V call is TRBV29-1, the J call TRBJ2-2; 13 bases fit TRBD2. CDR1 and CDR2 (germline): SQVTM, ANQGSEA. J lost 7 bases, V lost 4 bases, and 3 bases had no gene match. The CDR3 has 14 residues. CDR3 loop: CSVGRTSGGGELFF. The CDR3 DNA sequence: TGCAGCGTTGGCAGGACTAGCGGGGGCGGGGAGCTGTTTTTT.

This clonotype has only a few counts. The V gene is TRBV12-3 or TRBV12-4, the J gene TRBJ2-7, with 7 bases lining up with TRBD1. The CDR3 loop spans 15 amino acids. V shed 2 bases and J 2 bases; nucleotides not matched to a gene: 6. CDR3 amino acids: CASSLTGVPPYEQYF. CDR3 sequence (DNA): TGTGCCAGCAGTTTAACAGGGGTCCCTCCCTACGAGCAGTACTTC.

The CDR3 DNA reads as TGTGCCATCAGTGAGTCGGCTAGCGGAAACACCGGGGAGCTGTTTTTT. Amino acid sequence: CAISESASGNTGELFF. The chain combines TRBV10-3 with TRBJ2-2, with TRBD2 identical over 7 bases. J lost 2 bases, V lost 0 bases, and 3 bases had no gene match. The CDR3 totals 16 residues. Germline V gene data show CDR1 as ENHRY and CDR2 as SYGVKD.

V is TRBV20-1 and J is TRBJ2-7, with a possible D match to TRBD1 (5 bases). The CDR3 contains 15 residues. V lost 5 bases and J lost 0, with 17 bases in between. Looked up from germline, CDR1 is DFQATT and CDR2 is SNEGSKA (reference sequence). The CDR3 DNA follows: TGCAGTGCTCTTTTCACAGGTCGCATCTCCTACGAGCAGTACTTC. Protein: CSALFTGRISYEQYF.

This clonotype has just a few counts. This rearrangement joins TRBV20-1 to TRBJ1-2; TRBD1 is a possible D gene (5 bases). This CDR3 region has 13 residues. The V end lost 3 bases, the J end lost 4 bases, and 12 bases lay between the germline ends. Germline V gene data show CDR1 as DFQATT and CDR2 as SNEGSKA (reference sequence). The CDR3: CSARVRGGYGYTF. CDR3 in DNA: TGCAGTGCTAGGGTCCGGGGCGGCTATGGCTACACCTTC.

The CDR3 DNA follows: TGTGCCAGCTCACCGGGAGAAAGCTCCTACAATGAGCAGTTCTTC. This sequence encodes CASSPGESSYNEQFF. J is TRBJ2-1 and V is TRBV18; possibly TRBD2 for D (5 bases). V gave up 3 bases and J gave up 0 bases, with 9 bases separating them. There are 15 residues in the CDR3. Germline V gene lookup returns CDR1 KGHSH and CDR2 LQKENI.

The V and J genes are TRBV27 and TRBJ1-5; 7 bases agree with TRBD1. V gave up 6 bases and J gave up 0 bases; unmatched junction bases: 5. From germline, CDR1 is MNHEY and CDR2 SMNVEV (reference sequence). The CDR3 consists of 15 residues. CDR3 DNA: TGTGCCAGCAGGCCTACAGGGGTTAGCAATCAGCCCCAGCATTTT. It encodes CASRPTGVSNQPQHF.

This clonotype turned up a few times. The V call is TRBV7-8, the J call TRBJ2-4; D remains unclear. From germline, CDR1 is SGHVS and CDR2 FQNEAQ. There are 15 residues in the CDR3. V was clipped by 0 bases and J by 0 bases, with 6 bases between them. The CDR3, as DNA: TGTGCCAGCAGCTTAGCGCCGATAGCCAAAAACATTCAGTACTTC. Translating gives CASSLAPIAKNIQYF.

In this sample, this clonotype turned up a few times. The V call is TRBV28, the J call TRBJ2-3, with a possible D match to TRBD2 (5 bases). Deletions cut 1 base from V and 3 bases from J, with 14 bases between. Germline V gene data show CDR1 as MDHEN and CDR2 as SYDVKM. This CDR3 contains 16 residues. DNA for the CDR3: TGTGCCAGCAGTTTATCCCAGCGGATAGAAACAGATACGCAGTATTTT. Protein sequence: CASSLSQRIETDTQYF. Based on the CDR3 plus reference TRBV28 and TRBJ2-3, the full variable domain is DVKVTQSSRYLVKRTGEKVFLECVQDMDHENMFWYRQDPGLGLRLIYFSYDVKMKEKGDIPEGYSVSREKKERFSLILESASTNQTSMYLCASSLSQRIETDTQYFGPGTRLTVL.

J is TRBJ1-1 and V is TRBV7-2, with 11 bases matching TRBD1. Germline V gives CDR1 SGHTA, CDR2 FQGNSA. The CDR3 sequence is 17 residues long. With V trimmed by 3 bases and J by 5 bases, 11 bases remained unmatched. Here the CDR3 DNA reads TGTGCCAGCAGCTTTTTCTCGTTCCGGGACAGGGGGACTGAAGCTTTCTTT. Amino acids: CASSFFSFRDRGTEAFF.

This clonotype has more than one count but fewer than ten. The rearrangement joins TRBV5-5 to TRBJ2-2; 7 nucleotides agree with TRBD1. The V segment lost 3 bases and the J segment 6 bases; nucleotides outside the gene matches: 2. The length of the CDR3 is 13 residues. CDR1 and CDR2 from the germline V gene are SGHKS and YYEKEE (reference sequence). DNA for the CDR3: TGTGCCAGCAGCTATCAGGGGGCCGGGGAGCTGTTTTTT. It translates to CASSYQGAGELFF.

There are a few counts of this clonotype. V gene TRBV6-5 combines with J gene TRBJ2-1; no definite D call. Trimming cost V 2 bases and J 0 bases, with 8 bases left between them. This CDR3 comprises 15 residues. In germline, CDR1 is MNHEY, CDR2 SVGAGI. Here the CDR3 reads CASSYRLDSYNEQFF. As DNA, the CDR3 is TGTGCCAGCAGTTACAGGCTGGACTCCTACAATGAGCAGTTCTTC.

The CDR3 bases are TGCGCCAGCAGCTTTAAACTCAAGACCCTGAACTATGGCTACACCTTC. This encodes CASSFKLKTLNYGYTF. The rearrangement uses TRBV5-1 and TRBJ1-2; D is undetermined. The CDR3 is 16 amino acids. The germline V gene encodes CDR1 SGHRS and CDR2 YFSETQ. V was cut by 2 bases and J by 2 bases, with 16 bases left in between.

To note about this clonotype: Mismatch with germline at one junction end may stem from a read error. The rearrangement joins TRBV7-2 to TRBJ2-1; 7 bases fit TRBD1. Germline V lookup: CDR1 SGHTA, CDR2 FQGNSA. The CDR3 is 12 amino acids. The CDR3 nucleotides read TGTGCCAGCAGCCCGGACAGGCGGGTTCAGGTCTTC. It encodes CASSPDRRVQVF. Full variable domain (rest looked up from reference TRBV7-2 and TRBJ2-1): GAGVSQSPSNKVTEKGKDVELRCDPISGHTALYWYRQSLGQGLEFLIYFQGNSAPDKSGLPSDRFSAERTGGSVSTLTIQRTQQEDSAVYLCASSPDRRVQVFGPGTRLTVL.

This chain links TRBV7-8 with TRBJ2-1, with 10 bases aligning to TRBD2. The CDR3 sequence is 15 residues long. Looked up from germline, CDR1 is SGHVS and CDR2 is FQNEAQ. J was trimmed by 16 bases and V by 1 base; bases with no gene match: 13. The CDR3 sequence: CASSLGVAGGPGEFF. The CDR3 DNA reads as TGTGCCAGCAGCTTAGGGGTAGCGGGAGGCCCAGGGGAATTCTTC.

The rearrangement joins TRBV10-3 to TRBJ1-4; D remains unclear. The CDR3 loop spans 13 amino acids. V was pared by 2 bases and J by 2 bases, with 3 bases between. Germline values: CDR1 ENHRY, CDR2 SYGVKD. The DNA for the CDR3 is TGTGCCATCAGTGAGGGGACTAATGAAAAACTGTTTTTT. Amino acids: CAISEGTNEKLFF.

The chain links TRBV10-3 to TRBJ2-7; D is possibly TRBD2 (5 bases). In germline, CDR1 is ENHRY, CDR2 SYGVKD. V dropped 1 base and J dropped 9 bases, with 13 bases sitting between them. The CDR3 runs 13 residues. CDR3 sequence: CAISEFGVSVQYF. In DNA, the CDR3 is TGTGCCATCAGTGAGTTCGGGGTCTCGGTGCAGTACTTC.

The V call is TRBV4-2, the J call TRBJ2-5, with D hard to call. The CDR3 is 13 amino acids. V was clipped by 3 bases and J by 0 bases, with 5 bases between them. Germline loops: CDR1 LGHNA, CDR2 YNFKEQ. The CDR3 DNA reads as TGTGCCAGCAGCCAGGCGTACCAAGAGACCCAGTACTTC. Translated, it gives CASSQAYQETQYF.

This chain links TRBV4-2 with TRBJ2-1, with D possibly TRBD2 on 6 matching bases. Germline V gene data show CDR1 as LGHNA and CDR2 as YNFKEQ. Trimming stripped 0 bases from V and 5 bases from J, with 17 bases between. The CDR3 length is 17 residues. The CDR3 sequence is CASSQDYGGVRNNEQFF. The CDR3 DNA is TGTGCCAGCAGCCAAGATTATGGAGGGGTAAGGAACAATGAGCAGTTCTTC.

This clonotype has only a few counts. In DNA form, the CDR3 reads TGTGCCAGCAGCCTACCTAAAGGGACCAGGGACACTGAAGCTTTCTTT. It specifies CASSLPKGTRDTEAFF. V and J are TRBV5-5 and TRBJ1-1; TRBD1 is a possible D gene (5 bases). Germline CDR1 SGHKS, CDR2 YYEKEE (reference sequence). The CDR3 is 16 residues long. V was pared by 4 bases and J by 3 bases, with 19 bases between.

This clonotype was counted only a few times. The chain carries TRBV11-2 and TRBJ1-3; D is unclear. The CDR3 spans 15 residues. In germline, CDR1 is SGHAT, CDR2 FQNNGV. The V end lost 5 bases, the J end lost 3 bases, and 14 bases lay between the germline ends. In DNA form, the CDR3 reads TGTGCCAGCAGCACCCCGCGGAGCTATGGAAACACCATATATTTT. Its protein product is CASSTPRSYGNTIYF.

The chain is built from TRBV29-1 and TRBJ2-1, with 7 positions matching TRBD2. The CDR3 is made up of 16 amino acids. V shed 1 base and J 8 bases; nucleotides not matched to a gene: 14. The germline CDR1 and CDR2 sequences are SQVTM and ANQGSEA. CDR3 residues: CSVEAPSGKHPDEQFF. DNA of the CDR3: TGCAGCGTTGAAGCCCCCAGCGGGAAACATCCCGATGAGCAGTTCTTC.